The sequence of this TCR beta chain was determined in a study of T cells in women clearing cervical HPV infection. Broader study findings: Cases and controls were distinguished at AUC 0.83 by richness and V genes.

The CDR3 is 15 residues long. V dropped 3 bases and J dropped 4 bases, with 16 bases sitting between them. Germline V gene lookup returns CDR1 SGHRS and CDR2 YFSETQ. The repertoire was sequenced with immunoSEQ multiplex PCR; TCRdb's copy has only in-frame clones and lacks some. There are some 28,000 clones in the sample, with 17% held by the top ten. With regard to this clone: What it recognizes is unknown. The CDR3 end falls 3 residues outside the read, so it is completed with the germline J gene.

Sequences were obtained from blood buffy coat. This TCR was recovered from a woman aged 18 to 75 with a cervical HPV16 infection that either progressed to CIN3+ or cleared (not recorded which). The rearrangement links TRBV5-1 to TRBJ1-1, with D possibly being TRBD1 (5 bases). CDR3 loop: CASSSRGILVTEAFF. The CDR3 bases that were read are TGCGCCAGCAGCTCGCGGGGGATCCTCGTCACTGAA.